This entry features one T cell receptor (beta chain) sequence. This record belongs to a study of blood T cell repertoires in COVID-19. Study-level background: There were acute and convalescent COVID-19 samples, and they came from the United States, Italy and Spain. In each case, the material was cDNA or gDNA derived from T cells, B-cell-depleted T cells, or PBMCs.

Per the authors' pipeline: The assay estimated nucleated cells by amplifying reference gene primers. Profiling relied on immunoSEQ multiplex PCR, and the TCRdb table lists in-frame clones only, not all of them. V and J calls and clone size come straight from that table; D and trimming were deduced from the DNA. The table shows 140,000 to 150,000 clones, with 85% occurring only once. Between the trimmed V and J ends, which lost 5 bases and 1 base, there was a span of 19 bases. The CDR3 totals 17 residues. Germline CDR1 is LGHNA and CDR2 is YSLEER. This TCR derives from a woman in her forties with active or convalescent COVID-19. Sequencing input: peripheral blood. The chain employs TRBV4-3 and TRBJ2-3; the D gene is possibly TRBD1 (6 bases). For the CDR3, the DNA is TGCGCCAGCAGCGAAAGACAGGAGTATCAGGGCACAGATACGCAGTATTTT. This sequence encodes CASSERQEYQGTDTQYF.